The clone carrying this TCR beta chain was seen a few times. Treatment: oral pan-JAK inhibitor, 5-10 mg twice daily. The CDR3 length is 15 residues. Germline V CDR1 and CDR2: SGHTA, FQGNSA. Losses at the gene ends were 3 bases for V and 6 bases for J; bases not matched to a gene: 10. Isolated RNA was reverse transcribed into cDNA used as the sequencing template. TCRdb keeps only in-frame clones here, not all; method: immunoSEQ multiplex PCR. The sample holds over 250,000 clones, 60% seen once. The data originate from a study of CD8+ T cells in alopecia areata. The gene calls are TRBV7-2 and TRBJ1-2; 7 bases are shared with TRBD1. This TCR came from a human donor with alopecia areata. Sequencing was performed on CD4+ T cells sorted from blood, taken around week 52, from a patient treated with tofacitinib. The CDR3 DNA sequence: TGTGCCAGCAGCTTCCTGAGACAGGGTGGGGATGGCTACACCTTC. This codes for CASSFLRQGGDGYTF.